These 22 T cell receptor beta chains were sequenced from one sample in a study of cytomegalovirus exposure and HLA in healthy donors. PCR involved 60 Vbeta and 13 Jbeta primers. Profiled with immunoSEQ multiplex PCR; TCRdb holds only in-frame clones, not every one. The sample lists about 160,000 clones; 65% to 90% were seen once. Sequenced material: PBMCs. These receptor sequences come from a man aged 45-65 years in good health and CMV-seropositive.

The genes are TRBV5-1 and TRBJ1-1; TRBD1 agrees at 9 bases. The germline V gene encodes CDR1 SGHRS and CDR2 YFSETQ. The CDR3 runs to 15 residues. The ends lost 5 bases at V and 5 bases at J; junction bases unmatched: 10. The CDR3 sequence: CASSHTGGARTEAFF. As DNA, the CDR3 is TGCGCCAGCAGTCATACAGGGGGCGCCCGGACTGAAGCTTTCTTT. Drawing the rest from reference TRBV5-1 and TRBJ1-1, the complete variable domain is KAGVTQTPRYLIKTRGQQVTLSCSPISGHRSVSWYQQTPGQGLQFLFEYFSETQRNKGNFPGRFSGRQFSNSRSEMNVSTLELGDSALYLCASSHTGGARTEAFFGQGTRLTVV.

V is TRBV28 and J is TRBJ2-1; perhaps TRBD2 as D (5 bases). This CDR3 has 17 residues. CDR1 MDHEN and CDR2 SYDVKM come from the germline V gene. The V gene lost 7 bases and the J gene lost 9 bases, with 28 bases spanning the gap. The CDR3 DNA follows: TGTGCCAGCACCCCACGTCAAGGAGGTGGGGATTCTGGTGAGCAGTTCTTC. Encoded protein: CASTPRQGGGDSGEQFF. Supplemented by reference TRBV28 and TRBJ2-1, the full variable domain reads DVKVTQSSRYLVKRTGEKVFLECVQDMDHENMFWYRQDPGLGLRLIYFSYDVKMKEKGDIPEGYSVSREKKERFSLILESASTNQTSMYLCASTPRQGGGDSGEQFFGPGTRLTVL.

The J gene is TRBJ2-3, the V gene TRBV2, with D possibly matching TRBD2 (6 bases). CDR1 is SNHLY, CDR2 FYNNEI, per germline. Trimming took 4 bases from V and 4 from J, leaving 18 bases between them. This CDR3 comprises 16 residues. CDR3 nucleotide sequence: TGTGCCAGCAGTGGGAGGGGCAGCATTATCTCAGATACGCAGTATTTT. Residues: CASSGRGSIISDTQYF. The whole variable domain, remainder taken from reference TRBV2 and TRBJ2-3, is EPEVTQTPSHQVTQMGQEVILRCVPISNHLYFYWYRQILGQKVEFLVSFYNNEISEKSEIFDDQFSVERPDGSNFTLKIRSTKLEDSAMYFCASSGRGSIISDTQYFGPGTRLTVL.

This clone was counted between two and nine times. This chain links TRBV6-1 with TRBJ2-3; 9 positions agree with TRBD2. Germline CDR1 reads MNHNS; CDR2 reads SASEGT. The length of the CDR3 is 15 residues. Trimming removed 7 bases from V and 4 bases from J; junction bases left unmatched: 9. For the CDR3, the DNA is TGTGCCAGCAATGGTCACGTAGCGGGAGCAGATACGCAGTATTTT. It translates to CASNGHVAGADTQYF.

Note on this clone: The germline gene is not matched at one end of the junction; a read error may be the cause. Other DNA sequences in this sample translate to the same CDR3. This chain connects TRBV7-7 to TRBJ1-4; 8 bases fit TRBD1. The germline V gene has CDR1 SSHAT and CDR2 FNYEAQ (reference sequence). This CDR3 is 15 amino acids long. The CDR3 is CASSIGTGGNEKLFF. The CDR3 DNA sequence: TGTGCTAGCAGCATTGGGACAGGCGGCAATGAAAAACTGTTTTTT.

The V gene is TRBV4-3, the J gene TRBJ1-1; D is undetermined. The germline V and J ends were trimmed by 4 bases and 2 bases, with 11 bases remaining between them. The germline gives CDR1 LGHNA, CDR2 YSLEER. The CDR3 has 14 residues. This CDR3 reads CASSRAAINTEAFF. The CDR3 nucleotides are TGCGCCAGCAGCCGGGCCGCCATCAACACTGAAGCTTTCTTT.

CDR3 in DNA: TGCGCCAGCAGTCATAGCGGGACTAGCACAGATACGCAGTATTTT. Translating gives CASSHSGTSTDTQYF. The chain couples TRBV5-1 to TRBJ2-3; 8 bases are a match to TRBD2. Trimming cost V 5 bases and J 0 bases; bases outside gene matches: 5. The CDR3 has 15 residues. Germline CDR1 reads SGHRS; CDR2 reads YFSETQ.

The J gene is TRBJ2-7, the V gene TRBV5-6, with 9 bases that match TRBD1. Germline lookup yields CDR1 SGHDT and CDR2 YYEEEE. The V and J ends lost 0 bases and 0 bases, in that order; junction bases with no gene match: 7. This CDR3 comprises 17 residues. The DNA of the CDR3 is TGTGCCAGCAGCTTGGGGGACAGGGCACCCTCCTCCTACGAGCAGTACTTC. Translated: CASSLGDRAPSSYEQYF. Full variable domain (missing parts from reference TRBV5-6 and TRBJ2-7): DAGVTQSPTHLIKTRGQQVTLRCSPKSGHDTVSWYQQALGQGPQFIFQYYEEEERQRGNFPDRFSGHQFPNYSSELNVNALLLGDSALYLCASSLGDRAPSSYEQYFGPGTRLTVT.

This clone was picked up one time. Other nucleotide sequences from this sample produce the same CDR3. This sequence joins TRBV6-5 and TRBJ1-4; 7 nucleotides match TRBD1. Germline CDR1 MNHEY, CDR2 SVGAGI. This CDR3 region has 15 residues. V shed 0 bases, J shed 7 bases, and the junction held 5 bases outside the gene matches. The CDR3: CASSYSGQGVEKLFF. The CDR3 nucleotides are TGTGCCAGCAGTTACTCAGGTCAGGGGGTTGAAAAACTGTTTTTT.

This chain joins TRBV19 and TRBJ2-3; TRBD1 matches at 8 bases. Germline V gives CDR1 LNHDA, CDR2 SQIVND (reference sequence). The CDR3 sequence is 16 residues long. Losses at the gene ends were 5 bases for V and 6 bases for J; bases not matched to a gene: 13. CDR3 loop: CASSGTDRASRDTQYF. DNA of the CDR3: TGTGCCAGTAGTGGGACGGACAGGGCCTCTCGGGATACGCAGTATTTT.

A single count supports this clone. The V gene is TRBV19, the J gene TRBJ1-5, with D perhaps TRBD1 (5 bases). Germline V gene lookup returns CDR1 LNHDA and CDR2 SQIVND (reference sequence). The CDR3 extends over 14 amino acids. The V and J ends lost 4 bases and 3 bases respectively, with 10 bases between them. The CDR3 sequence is CASSTGGNNQPQHF. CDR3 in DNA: TGTGCCAGTAGTACCGGGGGAAACAATCAGCCCCAGCATTTT.

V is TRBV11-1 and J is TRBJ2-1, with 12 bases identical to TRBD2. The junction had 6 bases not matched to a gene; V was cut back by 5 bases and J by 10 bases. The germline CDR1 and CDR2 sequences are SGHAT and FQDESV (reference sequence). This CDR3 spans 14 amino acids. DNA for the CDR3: TGTGCCAGCAGCCGACTAGCGGGAGAGGGGGAGCAGTTCTTC. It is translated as CASSRLAGEGEQFF.

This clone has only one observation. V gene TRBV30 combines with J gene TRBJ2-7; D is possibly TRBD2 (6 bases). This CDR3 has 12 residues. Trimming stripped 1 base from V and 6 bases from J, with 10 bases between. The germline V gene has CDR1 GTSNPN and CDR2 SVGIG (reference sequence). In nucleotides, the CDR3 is TGTGCCTGGAGTGAACTTAGCGGCGAGCAGTACTTC. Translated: CAWSELSGEQYF.

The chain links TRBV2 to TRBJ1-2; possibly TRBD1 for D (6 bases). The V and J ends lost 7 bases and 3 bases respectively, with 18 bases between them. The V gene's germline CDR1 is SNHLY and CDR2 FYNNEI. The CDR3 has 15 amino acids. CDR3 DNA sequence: TGTGCCAGCACCCGGGGGGCCGACGCGGACTATGGCTACACCTTC. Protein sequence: CASTRGADADYGYTF.

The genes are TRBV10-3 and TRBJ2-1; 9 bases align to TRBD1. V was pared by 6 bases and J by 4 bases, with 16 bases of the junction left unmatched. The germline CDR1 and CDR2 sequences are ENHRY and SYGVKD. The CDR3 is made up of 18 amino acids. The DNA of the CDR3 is TGTGCCATCAGCAATACTCCTCGTGGGACAGGGCTTTACAATGAGCAGTTCTTC. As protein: CAISNTPRGTGLYNEQFF.

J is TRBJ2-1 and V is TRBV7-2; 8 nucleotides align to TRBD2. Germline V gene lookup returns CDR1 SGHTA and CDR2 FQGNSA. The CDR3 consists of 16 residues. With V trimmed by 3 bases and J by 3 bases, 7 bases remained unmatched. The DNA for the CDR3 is TGTGCCAGCAGCTTGGATCGGGGGGGCCTCTACAATGAGCAGTTCTTC. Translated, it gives CASSLDRGGLYNEQFF.

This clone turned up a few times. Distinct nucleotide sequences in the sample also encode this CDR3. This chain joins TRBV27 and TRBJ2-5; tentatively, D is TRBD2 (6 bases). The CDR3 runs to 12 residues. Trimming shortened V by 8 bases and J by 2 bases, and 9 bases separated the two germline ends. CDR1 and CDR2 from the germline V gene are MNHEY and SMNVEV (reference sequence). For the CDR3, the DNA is TGTGCCAGCCGGGGACTGCAAGAGACCCAGTACTTC. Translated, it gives CASRGLQETQYF.

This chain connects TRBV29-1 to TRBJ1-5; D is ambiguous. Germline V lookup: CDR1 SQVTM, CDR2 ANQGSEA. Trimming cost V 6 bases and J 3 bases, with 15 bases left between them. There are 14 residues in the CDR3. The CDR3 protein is CSVTPGGSNQPQHF. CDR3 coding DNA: TGCAGCGTCACACCGGGAGGGTCCAATCAGCCCCAGCATTTT.

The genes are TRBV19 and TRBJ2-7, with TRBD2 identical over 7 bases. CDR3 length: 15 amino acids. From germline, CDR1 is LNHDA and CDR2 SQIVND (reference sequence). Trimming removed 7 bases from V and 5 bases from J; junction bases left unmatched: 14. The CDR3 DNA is TGTGCCAGTACCGTCCGGGCCGGGAGGTTCCACGAGCAGTACTTC. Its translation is CASTVRAGRFHEQYF.

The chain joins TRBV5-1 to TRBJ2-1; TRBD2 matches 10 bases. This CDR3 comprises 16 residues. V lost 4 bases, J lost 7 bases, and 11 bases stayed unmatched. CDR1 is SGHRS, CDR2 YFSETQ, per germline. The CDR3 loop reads CASSLRSGRARNEQFF. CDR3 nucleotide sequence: TGCGCCAGCAGCCTTCGGAGCGGGAGGGCGAGGAATGAGCAGTTCTTC.

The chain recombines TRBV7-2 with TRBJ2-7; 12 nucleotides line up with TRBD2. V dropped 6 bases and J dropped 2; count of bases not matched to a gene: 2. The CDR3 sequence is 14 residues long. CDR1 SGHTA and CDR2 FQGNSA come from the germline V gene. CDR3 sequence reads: CASRRTSGAYEQYF. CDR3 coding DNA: TGTGCCAGCAGACGGACTAGCGGGGCCTACGAGCAGTACTTC.

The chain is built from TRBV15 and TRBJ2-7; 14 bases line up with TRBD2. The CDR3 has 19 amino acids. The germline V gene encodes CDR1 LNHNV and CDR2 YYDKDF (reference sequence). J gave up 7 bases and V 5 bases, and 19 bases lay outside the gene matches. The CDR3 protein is CATSVETGLGLAGVGEQYF. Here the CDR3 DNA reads TGTGCCACCAGCGTCGAGACAGGGTTGGGACTAGCGGGAGTCGGGGAGCAGTACTTC.